One sample yielded the 8 T cell receptor beta chains listed below, sequenced in a study of Graves' ophthalmopathy and Graves' hyperthyroidism. Amplification of the TCR beta CDR3 regions used RNA transcripts (as template). After a first-round RT-PCR with HTBI primers, a second-round multiplex PCR was run. MiXCR was run by TCRdb on the multiplex PCR reads, yielding one entry per CDR3 protein. Here the sample spans around 670,000 distinct CDR3 sequences, roughly 40% being singletons. Sequencing input: peripheral blood. These receptors were obtained from an adult man with Graves' ophthalmopathy.

Concerning this clonotype itself: A read error may account for a junction end that differs from germline. The chain recombines TRBV5-1 with TRBJ2-7, with 8 bases matching TRBD2. Germline V CDR1 and CDR2: SGHRS, YFSETQ. CDR3 length: 14 residues. The CDR3 DNA is TGCGCCAGCAGCTTCCAAGCGGGAGACGACGAGCGGTACTTC. Its protein is CASSFQAGDDERYF.

The V call is TRBV7-9, the J call TRBJ2-6; D possibly corresponds to TRBD2 (6 bases). Trimming shortened V by 5 bases and J by 10 bases, and 12 bases separated the two germline ends. Germline CDR1 is SEHNR and CDR2 is FQNEAQ (reference sequence). This CDR3 is 13 amino acids long. CDR3 bases: TGTGCCAGCAGCCCCACGGGGGAAAACGTCCTGACTTTC. Residues: CASSPTGENVLTF.

The chain is built from TRBV12-3 or TRBV12-4 and TRBJ1-1; D is ambiguous. Deletions cut 7 bases from V and 4 bases from J, with 13 bases between. There are 13 residues in the CDR3. CDR3 protein: CASKLGASTEAFF. CDR3 DNA: TGTGCCAGCAAATTAGGCGCGAGCACTGAAGCTTTCTTT.

This clonotype has more than one count but fewer than ten. The V gene is TRBV19, the J gene TRBJ2-2; 10 nucleotides line up with TRBD2. This CDR3 has 17 residues. J was trimmed by 4 bases and V by 5 bases; bases with no gene match: 10. Germline values: CDR1 LNHDA, CDR2 SQIVND (reference sequence). The CDR3 here is CASSQLSGGAGTGELFF. CDR3 nucleotides: TGTGCCAGTAGTCAACTCAGCGGGGGGGCAGGCACCGGGGAGCTGTTTTTT.

J is TRBJ2-5 and V is TRBV7-2; TRBD2 might be the D (6 bases). V gave up 3 bases and J gave up 1 base, with 12 bases separating them. The germline gives CDR1 SGHTA, CDR2 FQGNSA. CDR3 length: 15 residues. The CDR3 here is CASSLEGQPQETQYF. The CDR3 coding sequence is TGTGCCAGCAGCTTGGAGGGGCAACCCCAAGAGACCCAGTACTTC. The entire variable domain, with the rest obtained from reference TRBV7-2 and TRBJ2-5, is as follows: GAGVSQSPSNKVTEKGKDVELRCDPISGHTALYWYRQSLGQGLEFLIYFQGNSAPDKSGLPSDRFSAERTGGSVSTLTIQRTQQEDSAVYLCASSLEGQPQETQYFGPGTRLLVL.

This rearrangement joins TRBV2 to TRBJ2-2; the match to TRBD2 covers 9 bases. Unmatched junction bases numbered 5, after V lost 4 bases and J lost 2 bases. The CDR3 has 16 residues. Germline V gene sequence: CDR1 SNHLY, CDR2 FYNNEI. The CDR3 DNA is TGTGCCAGCAGTGCCCGACTAGCGGCTAACACCGGGGAGCTGTTTTTT. This encodes CASSARLAANTGELFF.

V usage is TRBV25-1 and J usage is TRBJ2-5, with 8 bases aligning to TRBD1. V lost 4 bases, J lost 1 base, and 5 bases stayed unmatched. CDR1 MGHDK and CDR2 SYGVNS come from the germline V gene. The CDR3 totals 15 residues. The CDR3 reads CASSALGTGQETQYF. CDR3 in DNA: TGTGCCAGCAGTGCTCTGGGGACAGGCCAAGAGACCCAGTACTTC.

This clonotype was observed many times. J is TRBJ2-7 and V is TRBV4-3; 7 bases match TRBD1. The CDR3 is 12 amino acids. Germline CDR1 LGHNA, CDR2 YSLEER. Trimming at V came to 3 bases and at J to 6 bases, leaving 2 bases not matched to a gene. In nucleotides, the CDR3 is TGCGCCAGCAGCCAGACAGGGCGCGAGCAGTACTTC. Protein: CASSQTGREQYF.